Given below is one T cell receptor beta chain in context. What it recognizes is unknown. This sample stems from a study of blood T cells in healthy people across ages. Whole-study findings and limits: Among long-lived donors, naive CD4+ cells were more numerous and diversity higher than in aged donors.

Per individual sample, total RNA of at least 5 micrograms was extracted. PCR was performed a second time for roughly 7 to 11 cycles using a sample-barcoded 5' primer and a J-beta primer mix. Using its own MiXCR run on the 5' RACE reads, TCRdb lists one record per CDR3 protein. The sample has approximately 850,000 distinct CDR3 sequences, about 62% seen once. This CDR3 contains 15 residues. The germline gives CDR1 SGHVS, CDR2 FNYEAQ. Trimming left V 0 bases short and J 5 bases short, with 10 bases between. The sequenced sample consisted of blood. This clonotype was obtained from a man aged 30 to 39 in good health. The chain uses TRBV7-6 and TRBJ1-4; unclear D gene. The chain's CDR3 is CASSLASRINEKLFF. Here the CDR3 DNA reads TGTGCCAGCAGCTTAGCTTCCAGGATAAATGAAAAACTGTTTTTT.